This entry is about one T cell receptor beta chain. Its antigen is as yet unknown. Measured with immunoSEQ multiplex PCR; TCRdb has only the in-frame clones, and not every one. This sample has around 1.5 million clones; approximately 98% occur once, and the top ten carry 0.4% to 0.45%. The entry originates in a study of shared clonotypes between healthy human individuals. This CDR3 is 13 amino acids long. Trimming took off 3 bases at V and 1 base at J, with 7 bases between the two ends. Germline assignment: CDR1 SGHTA and CDR2 FQGNSA. Broader study findings: Represented diversity, genetic and exposure-history alike, was limited by few donors.

The rearrangement joins TRBV7-2 to TRBJ2-7; TRBD1 might be the D (5 bases). Sequencing was performed on naive CD4+ T cells sorted from blood. Subset noted: CD45RA+ positively selected. The sequence was obtained from a man younger than 40 in good health. The CDR3 protein is CASSLTASYEQYF. CDR3 coding DNA: TGTGCCAGCAGCTTGACAGCGTCCTACGAGCAGTACTTC.